The rows below give T cell receptor beta chains drawn from one sample of a study of T cells in Graves' hyperthyroidism and ophthalmopathy. TCRdb re-analysed the multiplex PCR reads in MiXCR, keeping a single row per CDR3 protein. The sample holds hundreds of thousands of distinct CDR3 sequences, approximately 20% seen once. Sequenced: blood. All receptors derive from a man in his forties with Graves' ophthalmopathy. The CDR3 runs from the conserved cysteine through the conserved F or W. The D gene is left open where the match is weak. Part of the rows lack a size; the others show once, few, many or a class for expanded clones.

>NA|TRBD1|TRBJ1-2|TRBV20-1
TGCAGTGCTAGTAGACAGGGGCCCTATGGCTACACCTTC
CSASRQGPYGYTF
>few|TRBD1|TRBJ1-5|TRBV27
TGTGCCAGCAGTTCCTCACCTACGACAGGGGTAGGGAAGCCCCAGCATTTT
CASSSSPTTGVGKPQHF
>NA|NA|TRBJ2-1|TRBV2
TGTGCCAGCAGTGAAGAGGCCCCAAGCTTTCGGACCAATGAGCAGTTCTTC
CASSEEAPSFRTNEQFF
>NA|TRBD1|TRBJ1-1|TRBV12-3/TRBV12-4
TGTGCCAGCAGTTTTTTGGGCGCTGGACAGGGCCAGGAAGCTTTCTTT
CASSFLGAGQGQEAFF
>many|NA|TRBJ2-7|TRBV27
TGTGCCAGCAGTTTATTTTTAGGGGTCTCCTACGAGCAGTACTTC
CASSLFLGVSYEQYF
>NA|NA|TRBJ2-3|TRBV27
TGTGCCAGCAGTCCCCTAATCCCCGGTGTCTCGACAGGACCATATACGCAGTATTTT
CASSPLIPGVSTGPYTQYF
>NA|NA|TRBJ1-1|TRBV20-1
TGCAGTGCCCCCGCCGGCAGGGGTACTGAAGCTTTCTTT
CSAPAGRGTEAFF
>NA|NA|TRBJ1-1|TRBV4-3
TGCGCCAGCAGCCTGACGAGCGAGCTGAACACTGAAGCTTTCTTT
CASSLTSELNTEAFF
>NA|TRBD1|TRBJ2-5|TRBV10-2
TGCGCCAGCAGTCAGACAGGGGGCGAGTACTTC
CASSQTGGEYF
>few|NA|TRBJ2-1|TRBV20-1
TGCAGTGCCCCCCCCGCTTACAATGAGCAGTTCTTC
CSAPPAYNEQFF
>few|NA|TRBJ1-1|TRBV5-1
TGCGCCAGCAGCTCAGCAGGCTTCACTGAAGCTTTCTTT
CASSSAGFTEAFF
>few|NA|TRBJ2-7|TRBV29-1
TGCAGCGTTGAAGGGGCGACTAGGAACGAGCAGTACTTC
CSVEGATRNEQYF
>NA|NA|TRBJ2-5|TRBV27
TGTGCCAGCAAGGACGTGCAAGAGACCCAGTACTTC
CASKDVQETQYF
>many|NA|TRBJ2-7|TRBV11-2
TGTGCCAGCAGCTGGTCCGACTACGAGCAGTACTTC
CASSWSDYEQYF
>NA|TRBD2|TRBJ2-7|TRBV10-1
TGCGCCAGCAGTGATACCGCGGGGGGAATCTACGAGCAGTACTTC
CASSDTAGGIYEQYF
>NA|NA|TRBJ2-7|TRBV12-3/TRBV12-4
TGTGCCAGCAGTTTCGCGAGCTACGAGCAGTACTTC
CASSFASYEQYF
>many|TRBD1|TRBJ1-2|TRBV10-3
TGTGCCATCAGTGCCCTACCGGACAGGGGGGGCTACACCTTC
CAISALPDRGGYTF
>many|TRBD2|TRBJ2-1|TRBV6-2/TRBV6-3
TGTGCCAGCAGTTACTCTGGAGTGGGGACTAGCGGGAGTTTTAATGAGCAGTTCTTC
CASSYSGVGTSGSFNEQFF
>few|NA|TRBJ1-3|TRBV27
TGTGCCAGCAGTTTATCAGGCACCTCTGGAAACACCATATATTTT
CASSLSGTSGNTIYF
>few|TRBD1|TRBJ1-1|TRBV24-1
TGTGCCACCAGTGATTCCGGGAACAGGGGTGGGAACACTGAAGCTTTCTTT
CATSDSGNRGGNTEAFF
>many|NA|TRBJ2-7|TRBV28
TGTGCCAGCAGTTTTATTTCGGGGACCGAGCAGTACTTC
CASSFISGTEQYF
>NA|NA|TRBJ1-1|TRBV18
TGTGCCAGCTCACCATTGAGGGTGGGGTGTGGCACTGAAGCTTTCTTT
CASSPLRVGCGTEAFF
>few|TRBD1|TRBJ2-5|TRBV6-1
TGTGCCACCCAGACGGCAGGGGGAGAGACCCAGTACTTC
CATQTAGGETQYF
>NA|NA|TRBJ2-5|TRBV11-3
TGTGCTAGTGGTTTGTCCCTGGGGACGTCGTACTTC
CASGLSLGTSYF
>NA|TRBD1|TRBJ2-5|TRBV27
TGTGCCAGCAGTCGTTGGACAGGGGGCGCGGAGACCCAGTACTTC
CASSRWTGGAETQYF
>NA|NA|TRBJ2-7|TRBV19
TGTGCCAGTAGTATGGCGACAGGAGCCTACGAGCAGTACTTC
CASSMATGAYEQYF
>NA|NA|TRBJ2-2|TRBV5-1
TGCGCCAGCAGCCCGGGCGGCGGGCACACCGATTACACCGGGGAGCTGTTTTTT
CASSPGGGHTDYTGELFF
>NA|TRBD1|TRBJ1-6|TRBV6-2/TRBV6-3
TGTGCCAGCAGCGGACAGGGGACGGTTAATTCACCCCTCCACTTT
CASSGQGTVNSPLHF
>many|NA|TRBJ2-3|TRBV3-1
TGTGCCAGCAGCCATGACCCCGACAGGGATACGCAGTATTTT
CASSHDPDRDTQYF
>few|NA|TRBJ2-7|TRBV14
TGTGCCAGCAGCCAAGATTTAGAGACAGCTGAGCAGTACTTC
CASSQDLETAEQYF
>NA|TRBD2|TRBJ2-7|TRBV7-9
TGTGCCAGCAGTTCACCGGCGGGAGGGTCCTACGAGCAGTACTTC
CASSSPAGGSYEQYF
>many|NA|TRBJ2-7|TRBV12-3/TRBV12-4
TGTGCCAGCAGTTCACAGGGATTAGGCGAGCAGTACTTC
CASSSQGLGEQYF
>few|TRBD2|TRBJ2-1|TRBV5-1
TGCGCCAGCAGCCGTACTAGCGGGGTTTACAATGAGCAGTTCTTC
CASSRTSGVYNEQFF
>many|TRBD2|TRBJ2-7|TRBV18
TGTGCCAGCTCACCACCGGCTAGCGGCTACGAGCAGTACTTC
CASSPPASGYEQYF
>many|TRBD1|TRBJ2-7|TRBV2
TGTGCCAGCAGCCTACTTCAACCGGGACAGGGGGCCTACGAGCAGTACTTC
CASSLLQPGQGAYEQYF
>few|NA|TRBJ2-7|TRBV7-9
TGTGCCAGCAGCCCTACTGGGGACGGCTCCTACGAGCAGTACTTC
CASSPTGDGSYEQYF
>many|NA|TRBJ2-1|TRBV28
TGTGCCAGCAGTGATACAGGGAGCTCCTACAATGAGCAGTTCTTC
CASSDTGSSYNEQFF
>NA|NA|TRBJ2-7|TRBV5-1
TGCGCCAGCAGCTTGGATGGGGTTACCTACAATGAGCAGTACTTC
CASSLDGVTYNEQYF
>NA|TRBD1|TRBJ2-3|TRBV25-1
TGTGCCAGCAGTGAAGCCGGACAGGGTGGAACAGATACGCAGTATTTT
CASSEAGQGGTDTQYF
>NA|NA|TRBJ1-5|TRBV27
TGTGCCAGCAGTTTACAGGGTTGGAGTGGCCAGCCCCAGCATTTT
CASSLQGWSGQPQHF
>NA|NA|TRBJ1-5|TRBV10-3
TGTGCCATCAGTGAGTCGAGAGGGGGTCAGCCCCAGCATTTT
CAISESRGGQPQHF
>many|NA|TRBJ2-7|TRBV7-9
TGTGCCAGCAGCCCCGGGGTTGTCGAGCAGTACTTC
CASSPGVVEQYF
>many|TRBD2|TRBJ2-1|TRBV7-9
TGTGCCAGCAGCCAGACTAGCGGGAACCTCAATGAGCAGTTCTTC
CASSQTSGNLNEQFF
>NA|NA|TRBJ2-7|TRBV6-2/TRBV6-3
TGTGCCAGCAGTTATCTTGACAGCGTCCGAGGGGAGCAGTACTTC
CASSYLDSVRGEQYF
>NA|TRBD2|TRBJ2-7|TRBV19
TGTGCCAGTAGTATATCGAGCGGGACCGTTAGGGAGCAGTACTTC
CASSISSGTVREQYF
>NA|TRBD1|TRBJ2-1|TRBV18
TGTGCCAGCTCACCCGGGACAGGACTTTCCTACAATGAGCAGTTCTTC
CASSPGTGLSYNEQFF
>NA|TRBD2|TRBJ2-7|TRBV3-1
TGTGCCAGCAGCGGGACTAGCGGGAGCGGTCGATACGAGCAGTACTTC
CASSGTSGSGRYEQYF
>NA|NA|TRBJ2-2|TRBV25-1
TGTGCCAGCAGTCCCTACCCGACCCTGAACACCGGGGAGCTGTTTTTT
CASSPYPTLNTGELFF
>NA|TRBD2|TRBJ2-1|TRBV3-1
TGTGCCAGCAGAAGGACTAGCGGGAGTTTGAGTGAGCAGTTCTTC
CASRRTSGSLSEQFF
>many|NA|TRBJ2-1|TRBV7-2
TGTGCCAGCAGTCTCGGGAGTTACAATGAGCAGTTCTTC
CASSLGSYNEQFF